There are many counts of the clone carrying this TCR beta chain. RNA transcripts yielded amplified TCR beta CDR3 regions. An initial RT-PCR round employing HTBI primers preceded a second-round multiplex PCR. TCRdb re-analysed the multiplex PCR reads in MiXCR, keeping a single row per CDR3 protein. This sample has roughly 500,000 distinct CDR3 sequences, with roughly 14% found just once. These data belong to a study of Graves' ophthalmopathy and Graves' hyperthyroidism. CDR1 and CDR2 (germline): MNHNS, SASEGT. The CDR3 covers 14 residues. V was pared by 8 bases and J by 5 bases, with 12 bases of the junction left unmatched.

The sample consisted of blood. This receptor was identified in a woman younger than 45 with Graves' ophthalmopathy. The gene calls are TRBV6-1 and TRBJ2-7, with 7 bases that match TRBD1. The CDR3 bases are TGTGCCAGCTCGGGCCCCGGACAGGTGGACGAGCAGTACTTC. It is translated as CASSGPGQVDEQYF.